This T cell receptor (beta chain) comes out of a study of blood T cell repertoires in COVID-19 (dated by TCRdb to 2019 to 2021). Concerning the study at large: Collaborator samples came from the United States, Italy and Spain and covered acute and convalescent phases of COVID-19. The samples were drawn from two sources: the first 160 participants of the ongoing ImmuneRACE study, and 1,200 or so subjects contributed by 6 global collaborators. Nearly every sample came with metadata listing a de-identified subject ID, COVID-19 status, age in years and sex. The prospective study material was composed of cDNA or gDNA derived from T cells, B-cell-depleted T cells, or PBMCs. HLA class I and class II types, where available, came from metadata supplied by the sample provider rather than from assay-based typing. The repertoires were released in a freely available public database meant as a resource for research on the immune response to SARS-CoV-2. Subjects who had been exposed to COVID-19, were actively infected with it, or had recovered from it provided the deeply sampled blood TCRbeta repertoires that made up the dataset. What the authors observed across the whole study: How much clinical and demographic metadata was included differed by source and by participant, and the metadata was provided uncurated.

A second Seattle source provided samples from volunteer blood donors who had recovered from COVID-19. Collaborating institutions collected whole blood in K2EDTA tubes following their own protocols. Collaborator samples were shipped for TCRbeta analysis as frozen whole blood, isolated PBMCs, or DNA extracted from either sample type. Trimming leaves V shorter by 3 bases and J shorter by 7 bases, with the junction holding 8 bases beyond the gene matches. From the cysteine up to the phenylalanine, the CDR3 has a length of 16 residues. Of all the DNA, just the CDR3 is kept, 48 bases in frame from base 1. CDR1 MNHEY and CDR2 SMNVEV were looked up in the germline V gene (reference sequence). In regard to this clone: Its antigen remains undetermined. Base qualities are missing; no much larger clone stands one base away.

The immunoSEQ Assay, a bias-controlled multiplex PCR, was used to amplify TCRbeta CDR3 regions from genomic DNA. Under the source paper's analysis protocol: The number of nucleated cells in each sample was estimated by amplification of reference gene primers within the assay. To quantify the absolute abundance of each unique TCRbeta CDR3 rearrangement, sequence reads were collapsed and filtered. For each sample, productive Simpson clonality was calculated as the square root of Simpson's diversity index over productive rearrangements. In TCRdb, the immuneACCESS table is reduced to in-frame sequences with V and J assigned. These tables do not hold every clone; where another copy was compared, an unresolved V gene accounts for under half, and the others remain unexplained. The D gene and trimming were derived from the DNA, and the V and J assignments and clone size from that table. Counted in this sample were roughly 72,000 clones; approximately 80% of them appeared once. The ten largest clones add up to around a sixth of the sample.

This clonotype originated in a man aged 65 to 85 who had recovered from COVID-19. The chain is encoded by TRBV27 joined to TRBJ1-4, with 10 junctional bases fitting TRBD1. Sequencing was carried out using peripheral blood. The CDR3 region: CASSFTPGTGAEKLFF. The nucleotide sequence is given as TGTGCCAGCAGTTTCACCCCCGGGACAGGGGCTGAAAAACTGTTTTTT.